This TCR beta chain was observed in a study of T cells after posttransplantation cyclophosphamide. Study-wide results and limits: Later post-transplant blood repertoires were often dominated by donor CD8+ memory clones. Recipient CMV seropositivity and CMV reactivation strongly tracked TRB clonality. TRB overlap between skin or GI tissue T cells and blood was limited.

Profiling relied on immunoSEQ multiplex PCR, and the TCRdb table lists in-frame clones only, not all of them. Listed for the sample are more than 25,000 clones, none seen a single time. This CDR3 spans 14 amino acids. Germline values: CDR1 SNHLY, CDR2 FYNNEI. Trimming shortened V by 7 bases and J by 9 bases, and 18 bases separated the two germline ends. The table lists this clone with many counts. Its antigen remains unidentified. The sequenced sample consisted of PBMCs. The chain links TRBV2 to TRBJ1-4, with D maybe TRBD1 (6 bases). The sequence came from a man in his fifties in good health, CMV-negative, and a related stem cell transplant donor. CDR3 DNA: TGTGCCAGCACCCAGGAGGGGGGGGGCAAAAAACTGTTTTTT. Translating it yields CASTQEGGGKKLFF.